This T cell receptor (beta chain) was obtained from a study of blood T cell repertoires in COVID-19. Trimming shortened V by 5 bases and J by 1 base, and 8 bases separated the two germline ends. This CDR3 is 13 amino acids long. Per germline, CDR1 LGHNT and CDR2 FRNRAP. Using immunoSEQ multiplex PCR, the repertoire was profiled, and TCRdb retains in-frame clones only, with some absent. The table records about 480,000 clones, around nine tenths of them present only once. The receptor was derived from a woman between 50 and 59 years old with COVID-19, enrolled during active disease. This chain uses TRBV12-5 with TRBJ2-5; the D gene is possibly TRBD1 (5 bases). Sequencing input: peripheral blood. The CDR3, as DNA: TGTGCTAGTGGTATAGGGGTCCAAGAGACCCAGTACTTC. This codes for CASGIGVQETQYF.